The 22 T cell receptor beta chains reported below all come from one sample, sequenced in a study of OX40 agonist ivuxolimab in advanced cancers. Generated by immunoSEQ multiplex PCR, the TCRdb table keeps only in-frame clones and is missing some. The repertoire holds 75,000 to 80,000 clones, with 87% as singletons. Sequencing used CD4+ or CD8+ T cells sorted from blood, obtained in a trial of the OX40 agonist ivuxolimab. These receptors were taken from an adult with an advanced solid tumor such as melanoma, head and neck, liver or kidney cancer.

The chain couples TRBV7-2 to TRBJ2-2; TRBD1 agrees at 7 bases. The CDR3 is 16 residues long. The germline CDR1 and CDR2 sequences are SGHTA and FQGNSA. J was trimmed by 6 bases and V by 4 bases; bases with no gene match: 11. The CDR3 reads CASSSGQDKRSGELFF. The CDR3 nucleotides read TGTGCCAGCAGCTCAGGACAGGACAAGAGGTCCGGGGAGCTGTTTTTT.

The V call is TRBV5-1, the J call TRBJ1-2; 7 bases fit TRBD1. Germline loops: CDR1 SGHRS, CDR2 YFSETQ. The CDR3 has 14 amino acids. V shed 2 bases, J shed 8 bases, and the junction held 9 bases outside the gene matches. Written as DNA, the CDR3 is TGCGCCAGCAGCTTTAACAGGGGTGAGGAGGGCTACACCTTC. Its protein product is CASSFNRGEEGYTF.

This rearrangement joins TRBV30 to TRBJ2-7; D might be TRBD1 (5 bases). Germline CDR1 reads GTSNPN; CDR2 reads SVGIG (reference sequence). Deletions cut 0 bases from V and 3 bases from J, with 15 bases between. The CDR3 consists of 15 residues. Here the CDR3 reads CAWSVQTGRVYEQYF. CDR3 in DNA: TGTGCCTGGAGTGTACAAACAGGTCGAGTCTACGAGCAGTACTTC.

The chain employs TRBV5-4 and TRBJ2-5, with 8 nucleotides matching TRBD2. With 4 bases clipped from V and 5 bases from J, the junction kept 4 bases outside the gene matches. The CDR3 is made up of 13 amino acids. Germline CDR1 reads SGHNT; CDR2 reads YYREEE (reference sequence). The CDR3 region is CASSGGLEETQYF. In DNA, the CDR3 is TGTGCCAGCAGCGGGGGACTAGAGGAGACCCAGTACTTC. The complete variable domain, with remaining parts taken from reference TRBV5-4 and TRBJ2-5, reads ETGVTQSPTHLIKTRGQQVTLRCSSQSGHNTVSWYQQALGQGPQFIFQYYREEENGRGNFPPRFSGLQFPNYSSELNVNALELDDSALYLCASSGGLEETQYFGPGTRLLVL.

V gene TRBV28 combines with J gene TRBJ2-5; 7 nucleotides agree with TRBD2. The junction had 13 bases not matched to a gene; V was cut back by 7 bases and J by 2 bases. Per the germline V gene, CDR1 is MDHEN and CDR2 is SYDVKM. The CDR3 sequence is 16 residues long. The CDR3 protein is CASTGFVAGEQETQYF. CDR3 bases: TGTGCCAGCACCGGCTTTGTTGCGGGGGAGCAAGAGACCCAGTACTTC.

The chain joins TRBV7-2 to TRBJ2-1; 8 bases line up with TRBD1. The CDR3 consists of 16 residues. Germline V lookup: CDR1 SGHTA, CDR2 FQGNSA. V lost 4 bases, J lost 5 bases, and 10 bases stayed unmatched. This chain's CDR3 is CASSSEGRGPNNEQFF. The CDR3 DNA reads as TGTGCCAGCAGCTCAGAAGGCAGGGGGCCGAACAATGAGCAGTTCTTC. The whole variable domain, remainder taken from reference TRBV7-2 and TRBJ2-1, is GAGVSQSPSNKVTEKGKDVELRCDPISGHTALYWYRQSLGQGLEFLIYFQGNSAPDKSGLPSDRFSAERTGGSVSTLTIQRTQQEDSAVYLCASSSEGRGPNNEQFFGPGTRLTVL.

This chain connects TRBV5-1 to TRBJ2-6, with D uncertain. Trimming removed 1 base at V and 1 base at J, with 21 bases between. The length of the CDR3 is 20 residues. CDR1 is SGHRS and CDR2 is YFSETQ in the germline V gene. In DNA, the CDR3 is TGCGCCAGCAGCTTGCGTGGCAGCAGGCCTGATCTATCTGGGGCCAACGTCCTGACTTTC. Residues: CASSLRGSRPDLSGANVLTF.

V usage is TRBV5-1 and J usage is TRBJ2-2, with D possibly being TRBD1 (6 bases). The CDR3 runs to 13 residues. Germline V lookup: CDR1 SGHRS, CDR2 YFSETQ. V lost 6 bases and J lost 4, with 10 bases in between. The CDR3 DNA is TGCGCCAGCACTACAGGGCGCACCGGGGAGCTGTTTTTT. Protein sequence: CASTTGRTGELFF.

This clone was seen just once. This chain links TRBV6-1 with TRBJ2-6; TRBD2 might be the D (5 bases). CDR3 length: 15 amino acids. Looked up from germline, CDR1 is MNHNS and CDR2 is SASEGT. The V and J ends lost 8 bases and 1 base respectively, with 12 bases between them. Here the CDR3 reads CASLRDSSGANVLTF. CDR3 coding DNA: TGTGCCAGCCTTCGGGATTCTTCTGGGGCCAACGTCCTGACTTTC.

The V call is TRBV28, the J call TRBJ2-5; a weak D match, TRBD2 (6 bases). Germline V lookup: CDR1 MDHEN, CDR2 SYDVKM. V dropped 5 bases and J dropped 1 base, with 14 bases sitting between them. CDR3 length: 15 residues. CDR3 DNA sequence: TGTGCCAGCAGTGAAGTCGGGACTCTCCAAGAGACCCAGTACTTC. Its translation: CASSEVGTLQETQYF.

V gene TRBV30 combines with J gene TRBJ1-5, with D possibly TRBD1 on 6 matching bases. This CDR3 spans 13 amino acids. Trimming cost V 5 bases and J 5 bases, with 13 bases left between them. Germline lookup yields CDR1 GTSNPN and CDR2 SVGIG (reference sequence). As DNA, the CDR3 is TGTGCCTGGCAACAGGGAATTGATCAGCCCCAGCATTTT. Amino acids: CAWQQGIDQPQHF.

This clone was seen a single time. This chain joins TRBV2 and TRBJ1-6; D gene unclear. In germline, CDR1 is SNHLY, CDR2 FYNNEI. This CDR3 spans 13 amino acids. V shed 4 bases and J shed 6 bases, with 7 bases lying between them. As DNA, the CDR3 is TGTGCCAGCAGTGTCGGGTTTAATTCACCCCTCCACTTT. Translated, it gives CASSVGFNSPLHF.

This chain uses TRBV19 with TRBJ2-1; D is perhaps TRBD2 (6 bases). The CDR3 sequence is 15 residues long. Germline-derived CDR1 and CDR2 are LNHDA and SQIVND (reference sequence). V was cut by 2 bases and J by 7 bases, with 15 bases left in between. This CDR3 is CASSILAGRGNEQFF. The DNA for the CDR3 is TGTGCCAGTAGTATACTCGCAGGCCGGGGGAATGAGCAGTTCTTC.

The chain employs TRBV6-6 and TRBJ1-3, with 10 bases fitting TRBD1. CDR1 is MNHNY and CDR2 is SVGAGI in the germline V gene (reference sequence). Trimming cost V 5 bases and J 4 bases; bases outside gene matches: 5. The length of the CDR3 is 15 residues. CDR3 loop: CASSRQGAPGNTIYF. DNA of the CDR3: TGTGCCAGCAGTAGACAGGGGGCGCCCGGAAACACCATATATTTT.

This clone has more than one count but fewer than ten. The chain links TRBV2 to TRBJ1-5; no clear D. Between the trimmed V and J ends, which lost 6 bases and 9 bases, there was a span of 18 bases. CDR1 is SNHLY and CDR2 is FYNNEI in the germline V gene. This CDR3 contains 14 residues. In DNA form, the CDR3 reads TGTGCCAGCAGGGGTGTTACCCAACGCGCGCCCCAGCATTTT. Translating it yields CASRGVTQRAPQHF.

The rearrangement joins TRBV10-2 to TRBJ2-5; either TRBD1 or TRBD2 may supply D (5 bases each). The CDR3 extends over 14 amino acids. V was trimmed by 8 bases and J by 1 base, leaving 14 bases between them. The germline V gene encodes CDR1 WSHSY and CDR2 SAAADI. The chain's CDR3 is CASRQLGPQETQYF. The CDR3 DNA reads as TGCGCCAGCCGCCAGTTGGGACCCCAAGAGACCCAGTACTTC.

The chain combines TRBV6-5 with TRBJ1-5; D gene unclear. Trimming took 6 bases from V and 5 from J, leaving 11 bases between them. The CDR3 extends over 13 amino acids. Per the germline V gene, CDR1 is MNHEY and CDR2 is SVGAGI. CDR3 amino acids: CASSMTLYQPQHF. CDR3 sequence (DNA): TGTGCCAGCAGCATGACATTATATCAGCCCCAGCATTTT.

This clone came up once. CDR3 in amino acids: CASSSDKQETQYF. CDR3 in DNA: TGTGCCAGTAGTTCTGACAAGCAAGAGACCCAGTACTTC. The chain employs TRBV19 and TRBJ2-5; no firm D call. With 5 bases removed from V and 2 bases from J, the gap between germline ends came to 9 bases. In germline, CDR1 is LNHDA, CDR2 SQIVND (reference sequence). CDR3 length: 13 amino acids.

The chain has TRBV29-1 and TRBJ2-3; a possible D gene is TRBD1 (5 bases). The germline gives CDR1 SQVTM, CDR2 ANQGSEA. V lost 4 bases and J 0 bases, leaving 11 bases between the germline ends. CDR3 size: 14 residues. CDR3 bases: TGCAGCGTTGTTCTAAGGGGCAGCACAGATACGCAGTATTTT. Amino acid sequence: CSVVLRGSTDTQYF.

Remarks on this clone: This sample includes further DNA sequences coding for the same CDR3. CDR3: CASSPSGGADTDTQYF. For the CDR3, the DNA is TGCGCCAGCAGCCCTAGCGGGGGGGCTGACACAGATACGCAGTATTTT. This chain connects TRBV4-3 to TRBJ2-3, with 12 positions matching TRBD2. This CDR3 contains 16 residues. Per germline, CDR1 LGHNA and CDR2 YSLEER. Trimming took 4 bases from V and 2 from J; bases not matched to a gene: 4.

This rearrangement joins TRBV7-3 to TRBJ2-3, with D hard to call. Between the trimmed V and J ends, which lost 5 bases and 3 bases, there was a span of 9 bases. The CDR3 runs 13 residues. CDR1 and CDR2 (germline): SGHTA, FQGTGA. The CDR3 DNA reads TGTGCCAGCAGCCCTAGGGCGACAGATACGCAGTATTTT. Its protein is CASSPRATDTQYF.

The CDR3 spells CASSLSRGAQETQYF. The DNA for the CDR3 is TGTGCCAGCAGCTTAAGCCGGGGGGCCCAAGAGACCCAGTACTTC. The rearrangement uses TRBV11-1 and TRBJ2-5, with D perhaps matching TRBD2 (7 bases). Trimming took 2 bases from V and 1 from J, leaving 11 bases between them. The CDR3 is made up of 15 amino acids. Germline lookup yields CDR1 SGHAT and CDR2 FQDESV (reference sequence). The complete variable domain, with remaining parts taken from reference TRBV11-1 and TRBJ2-5, reads EAEVAQSPRYKITEKSQAVAFWCDPISGHATLYWYRQILGQGPELLVQFQDESVVDDSQLPKDRFSAERLKGVDSTLKIQPAELGDSAMYLCASSLSRGAQETQYFGPGTRLLVL.